This paragraph reports one T cell receptor beta chain. Its cognate antigen is unknown. Some clones are missing from TCRdb's copy, which holds only in-frame ones; the method was immunoSEQ multiplex PCR. Among over a million clones listed, about 98% were seen once. These data come from a study of shared clonotypes between healthy human individuals. General observations from the study: Sampling used blood alone; tissue repertoires probably differ. Sharing across a handful of donors was seen in approximately 5.2% of naive CD4 clonotypes.

The CDR3 has 14 amino acids. Germline CDR1 and CDR2: SGHNT and YYREEE (reference sequence). Trimming stripped 0 bases from V and 3 bases from J, with 9 bases between. The sequenced sample was naive CD4+ T cells sorted from blood. Subset: CD45RA+ positively selected. The receptor was derived from a young man in good health. J is TRBJ2-5 and V is TRBV5-4; D call uncertain. CDR3 protein: CASSLASREETQYF. CDR3 DNA: TGTGCCAGCAGCTTGGCTAGTAGGGAAGAGACCCAGTACTTC.